The 23 T cell receptor beta chains listed next were all sequenced from one sample in a study of cytomegalovirus exposure and HLA in healthy donors. PCR amplification relied on 60 Vbeta primers (plus 13 Jbeta primers). The data were produced by immunoSEQ multiplex PCR, yet TCRdb's version contains in-frame clones alone and is incomplete. The table shows about 99,000 clones, with approximately 73% occurring only once. Sequenced input: PBMCs. These receptors were taken from a woman between 18 and 29 years old in good health and CMV-seropositive.

The V and J genes are TRBV7-6 and TRBJ2-3; 7 positions agree with TRBD2. Trimming at V came to 5 bases and at J to 6 bases, leaving 14 bases not matched to a gene. Looked up from germline, CDR1 is SGHVS and CDR2 is FNYEAQ. This CDR3 contains 16 residues. The CDR3 region is CASSDRLGLVGDTQYF. For the CDR3, the DNA is TGTGCCAGCAGCGATCGCCTCGGACTAGTCGGGGATACGCAGTATTTT.

This clone was seen just once. The chain carries TRBV29-1 and TRBJ1-3, with a possible D match to TRBD1 (5 bases). V lost 4 bases and J lost 0, with 10 bases in between. Germline V CDR1 and CDR2: SQVTM, ANQGSEA. CDR3 size: 14 residues. The CDR3 here is CSVGGGISGNTIYF. The CDR3 DNA reads as TGCAGCGTTGGGGGCGGTATCTCTGGAAACACCATATATTTT.

There are a few counts of this clone. The chain links TRBV4-2 to TRBJ2-1; tentative D call: TRBD2 (5 bases). With 4 bases removed from V and 0 bases from J, the gap between germline ends came to 16 bases. The CDR3 has 17 amino acids. The V gene's germline CDR1 is LGHNA and CDR2 YNFKEQ. The CDR3 bases are TGTGCCAGCAGCCCCCGGACTGGAATATACTCCTACAATGAGCAGTTCTTC. Translation gives CASSPRTGIYSYNEQFF.

J is TRBJ1-5 and V is TRBV2, with 7 positions matching TRBD1. Germline CDR1 reads SNHLY; CDR2 reads FYNNEI. Trimming at V came to 3 bases and at J to 2 bases, leaving 4 bases not matched to a gene. The CDR3 length is 15 residues. The CDR3 region has the DNA TGTGCCAGCAGTGAGACAGGGTTGGGCAATCAGCCCCAGCATTTT. Protein product: CASSETGLGNQPQHF.

A single count supports this clone. This chain uses TRBV9 with TRBJ1-1; 7 bases line up with TRBD1. The J segment lost 1 base and the V segment lost 4 bases, leaving 7 bases of the junction unmatched. Germline CDR1 is SGDLS and CDR2 is YYNGEE. The CDR3 has 15 amino acids. The CDR3 loop reads CASSPTGVANTEAFF. In DNA, the CDR3 is TGTGCCAGCAGCCCTACAGGGGTGGCGAACACTGAAGCTTTCTTT.

This clone occurred a few times. V and J are TRBV2 and TRBJ1-5, with D possibly being TRBD1 (5 bases). The germline gives CDR1 SNHLY, CDR2 FYNNEI. V shed 6 bases and J shed 3 bases, with 6 bases lying between them. The CDR3 runs 12 residues. CDR3 protein: CASRDNNQPQHF. The CDR3, as DNA: TGTGCCAGCAGGGACAACAATCAGCCCCAGCATTTT.

This rearrangement joins TRBV19 to TRBJ2-7, with 11 bases identical to TRBD2. Germline V gene lookup returns CDR1 LNHDA and CDR2 SQIVND (reference sequence). The V gene end was trimmed by 5 bases and the J gene end by 5 bases; junction bases not matched to a gene: 8. The CDR3 has 15 amino acids. CDR3 protein: CASSPGTSGGDEQYF. The CDR3 region has the DNA TGTGCCAGTAGTCCCGGCACTAGCGGGGGCGACGAGCAGTACTTC. The entire variable domain, with the rest obtained from reference TRBV19 and TRBJ2-7, is as follows: DGGITQSPKYLFRKEGQNVTLSCEQNLNHDAMYWYRQDPGQGLRLIYYSQIVNDFQKGDIAEGYSVSREKKESFPLTVTSAQKNPTAFYLCASSPGTSGGDEQYFGPGTRLTVT.

V is TRBV29-1 and J is TRBJ2-7; TRBD1 agrees at 10 bases. With V trimmed by 7 bases and J by 7 bases, 10 bases remained unmatched. This CDR3 is built from 13 residues. From germline, CDR1 is SQVTM and CDR2 ANQGSEA. CDR3 loop: CSGTMDRGNEQYF. The CDR3 DNA reads as TGCAGCGGGACTATGGACAGGGGGAATGAGCAGTACTTC.

The CDR3 is CASSLEVSGTHQETQYF. CDR3 in DNA: TGTGCCAGCAGCTTGGAGGTTAGCGGGACCCACCAAGAGACCCAGTACTTC. V and J are TRBV5-6 and TRBJ2-5, with TRBD2 identical over 8 bases. CDR1 and CDR2 from the germline V gene are SGHDT and YYEEEE. V trimming: 0 bases; J trimming: 0 bases; junction bases outside the gene matches: 7. The CDR3 consists of 17 residues.

A single count supports this clone. The V gene is TRBV7-6, the J gene TRBJ2-7; 7 positions agree with TRBD1. From germline, CDR1 is SGHVS and CDR2 FNYEAQ. The CDR3 sequence is 14 residues long. Trimming removed 4 bases from V and 0 bases from J; junction bases left unmatched: 3. The chain's CDR3 is CASSSGTDSYEQYF. In nucleotides, the CDR3 is TGTGCCAGCAGCTCCGGGACAGACTCCTACGAGCAGTACTTC.

J is TRBJ1-5 and V is TRBV4-1, with TRBD1 matching over 12 bases. This CDR3 region has 19 residues. CDR1 and CDR2 from the germline V gene are MGHRA and YSYEKL. V shed 0 bases, J shed 5 bases, and the junction held 11 bases outside the gene matches. As DNA, the CDR3 is TGCGCCAGCAGCCAAGATCACCCGGGACAGGGGGCGGGCGATCAGCCCCAGCATTTT. Residues: CASSQDHPGQGAGDQPQHF.

The chain employs TRBV7-8 and TRBJ2-3; 12 bases map to TRBD2. Germline V gives CDR1 SGHVS, CDR2 FQNEAQ. V was clipped by 3 bases and J by 4 bases; unmatched bases: 8. The CDR3 contains 17 residues. The DNA of the CDR3 is TGTGCCAGCAGCTTGCGACTAGCGGGAGTGGAAGCAGATACGCAGTATTTT. It yields the protein CASSLRLAGVEADTQYF.

This clone was detected only a few times. This rearrangement joins TRBV5-6 to TRBJ1-1; TRBD1 matches at 9 bases. V lost 3 bases and J lost 8; bases outside the gene matches: 8. Germline V lookup: CDR1 SGHDT, CDR2 YYEEEE. The CDR3 spans 14 residues. The CDR3 sequence is CASSSPGTGKEAFF. CDR3 coding DNA: TGTGCCAGCAGCTCCCCCGGGACAGGGAAAGAAGCTTTCTTT. The full variable domain, completed using reference TRBV5-6 and TRBJ1-1, is DAGVTQSPTHLIKTRGQQVTLRCSPKSGHDTVSWYQQALGQGPQFIFQYYEEEERQRGNFPDRFSGHQFPNYSSELNVNALLLGDSALYLCASSSPGTGKEAFFGQGTRLTVV.

This chain connects TRBV19 to TRBJ2-2; 9 positions match TRBD2. The CDR3 has 19 amino acids. V gave up 0 bases and J gave up 6 bases; unmatched junction bases: 14. CDR1 is LNHDA, CDR2 SQIVND, per germline (reference sequence). The CDR3 bases are TGTGCCAGTAGTATAGATCAAGCGGGAGGAGGAGCGGCAGCCGGGGAGCTGTTTTTT. Its translation is CASSIDQAGGGAAAGELFF.

The rearrangement joins TRBV7-9 to TRBJ2-7, with TRBD2 matching 7 bases. This CDR3 has 15 residues. Trimming took 1 base from V and 0 from J; bases not matched to a gene: 3. CDR1 is SEHNR, CDR2 FQNEAQ, per germline (reference sequence). The CDR3: CASSLVSGGSYEQYF. CDR3 coding DNA: TGTGCCAGCAGCTTAGTATCGGGGGGCTCCTACGAGCAGTACTTC.

V usage is TRBV27 and J usage is TRBJ2-3; no reliable D call. The CDR3 has 13 amino acids. V dropped 6 bases and J dropped 1 base, with 8 bases sitting between them. Per germline, CDR1 MNHEY and CDR2 SMNVEV (reference sequence). CDR3 sequence reads: CASSSLGTDTQYF. In DNA, the CDR3 is TGTGCCAGCAGCTCCCTTGGCACAGATACGCAGTATTTT.

The chain employs TRBV10-2 and TRBJ2-7; D is possibly TRBD1 (5 bases). The CDR3 length is 14 residues. V was clipped by 3 bases and J by 3 bases, with 12 bases between them. The germline gives CDR1 WSHSY, CDR2 SAAADI. CDR3: CASSDQGLVYEQYF. The CDR3, as DNA: TGCGCCAGCAGTGATCAGGGATTGGTCTACGAGCAGTACTTC.

The CDR3 nucleotides are TGTGCCAGCAGCCTCACAGATACGCAGTATTTT. Protein sequence: CASSLTDTQYF. The chain has TRBV5-5 and TRBJ2-3; no reliable D call. Germline V gene data show CDR1 as SGHKS and CDR2 as YYEKEE (reference sequence). The CDR3 contains 11 residues. V shed 4 bases and J shed 2 bases, with 2 bases lying between them.

This sequence joins TRBV29-1 and TRBJ1-1; a weak D match, TRBD1 (6 bases). Per germline, CDR1 SQVTM and CDR2 ANQGSEA. There are 12 residues in the CDR3. Trimming pared 4 bases from V and 5 bases from J, leaving 11 bases between. CDR3 residues: CSVVAGVTEAFF. CDR3 coding DNA: TGCAGCGTTGTCGCAGGGGTTACTGAAGCTTTCTTT.

The CDR3 DNA is TGTGCCAGCAGACACTCTGGACTAGCTGATACGCAGTATTTT. Translated, it gives CASRHSGLADTQYF. The V and J genes are TRBV6-6 and TRBJ2-3; TRBD2 matches at 8 bases. Trimming at V came to 6 bases and at J to 6 bases, leaving 8 bases not matched to a gene. The CDR3 runs 14 residues. Germline V lookup: CDR1 MNHNY, CDR2 SVGAGI (reference sequence).

This clone came up a few times. The gene calls are TRBV27 and TRBJ1-1; possible D gene TRBD1, 6 bases. The CDR3 contains 16 residues. Per germline, CDR1 MNHEY and CDR2 SMNVEV (reference sequence). V was shortened by 7 bases and J by 1 base, with 19 bases between the two germline ends. The CDR3 DNA reads as TGTGCCAGCACCGACTCGACGGGGGGACAGAACACTGAAGCTTTCTTT. Translating gives CASTDSTGGQNTEAFF.

The rearrangement joins TRBV5-5 to TRBJ1-2; D is perhaps TRBD1 (6 bases). CDR3 length: 14 amino acids. CDR1 and CDR2 (germline): SGHKS, YYEKEE (reference sequence). Trimming took 3 bases from V and 5 from J, leaving 14 bases between them. CDR3 in DNA: TGTGCCAGCAGCTCAGAAGGACAGAAATATGGCTACACCTTC. Translating it yields CASSSEGQKYGYTF.

The chain has TRBV29-1 and TRBJ1-2; TRBD1 is a possible D gene (5 bases). Per germline, CDR1 SQVTM and CDR2 ANQGSEA. The CDR3 loop spans 11 amino acids. Trimming stripped 4 bases from V and 5 bases from J, with 8 bases between. The CDR3 region is CSVGGPYGYTF. CDR3 nucleotides: TGCAGCGTTGGGGGCCCATATGGCTACACCTTC.